The present TCR beta chain was sequenced within a study of Graves' ophthalmopathy and Graves' hyperthyroidism. Broader study findings: Discrimination between ophthalmopathy and stable hyperthyroidism by a 13-signature model showed more than 85% sensitivity and almost 83% specificity.

Ophthalmopathy donors were characterized by moderate-to-severe activity, CAS of at least 3, NOSPECS of at least 4, and duration under 3 months. Researchers took RNA transcripts and amplified TCR beta CDR3 regions from them. RT-PCR with HTBI primers came first, then second-round multiplex PCR. Each CDR3 protein gets one entry after TCRdb re-called the multiplex PCR reads with MiXCR. The profile shows 300,000 to 350,000 distinct CDR3 sequences, 17% of them singletons. V shed 0 bases, J shed 6 bases, and the junction held 8 bases outside the gene matches. The CDR3 contains 16 residues. Looked up from germline, CDR1 is SGHRS and CDR2 is YFSETQ. This clonotype was recorded many times. What it binds is unknown.

The TCR comes from an adult man with Graves' ophthalmopathy. The rearrangement joins TRBV5-1 to TRBJ1-1; 10 positions match TRBD1. The sample was peripheral blood. The CDR3 DNA follows: TGCGCCAGCAGCTTGGCCGGAGGACAGGGGGGATCTGAAGCTTTCTTT. It specifies CASSLAGGQGGSEAFF. The entire variable domain, with the rest obtained from reference TRBV5-1 and TRBJ1-1, is as follows: KAGVTQTPRYLIKTRGQQVTLSCSPISGHRSVSWYQQTPGQGLQFLFEYFSETQRNKGNFPGRFSGRQFSNSRSEMNVSTLELGDSALYLCASSLAGGQGGSEAFFGQGTRLTVV.